These T cell receptor beta chains were read from a single sample in a study of shared T cell receptors in the human thymus. Some clones are missing from TCRdb's copy, which holds only in-frame ones; the method was immunoSEQ multiplex PCR. The sample lists about 610,000 clones; roughly 88% were seen once. Another study also made use of these data, one on human thymus T cells.

The sequenced material came from thymocytes. These TCRs come from a boy under two years old with a congenital heart defect. Both conserved end residues are part of each CDR3. The order of the fields is D gene, CDR3 length, V gene, J gene, clone size, CDR3 protein, CDR3 DNA. D genes are given only for firm matches. Some rows mark clone size as missing; the rest say once, few, many or name a class of expanded clone.

.,15,TRBV2,TRBJ2-1,.,CASSESAGRPNEQFF,TGTGCCAGCAGTGAAAGTGCGGGGAGGCCCAATGAGCAGTTCTTC
.,13,TRBV6-1,TRBJ2-7,.,CASNNGQSYEQYF,TGTGCCAGCAACAACGGACAATCCTACGAGCAGTACTTC
.,13,TRBV10-2,TRBJ1-3,.,CASSVSSGNTIYF,TGCGCCAGCAGTGTGAGCTCTGGAAACACCATATATTTT
.,14,TRBV28,TRBJ1-5,.,CASSWGGPNQPQHF,TGTGCCAGCAGTTGGGGGGGGCCCAATCAGCCCCAGCATTTT
.,13,TRBV6-5,TRBJ2-2,.,CASSPAALGGLFF,TGTGCCAGCAGTCCCGCAGCCCTGGGAGGGCTGTTTTTT
TRBD2,16,TRBV5-1,TRBJ2-7,once,CASSITSGGQNYEQYF,TGCGCCAGCAGCATTACTAGCGGGGGTCAAAACTACGAGCAGTACTTC
.,15,TRBV28,TRBJ1-5,.,CASRHRVFSNQPQHF,TGTGCCAGCAGGCACAGGGTTTTTAGCAATCAGCCCCAGCATTTT
.,14,TRBV10-1,TRBJ2-3,.,CASSEVLRTDTQYF,TGCGCCAGCAGTGAGGTACTGCGCACAGATACGCAGTATTTT
TRBD2,16,TRBV6-6,TRBJ2-1,.,CASSYLSIAGDNEQFF,TGTGCCAGCAGTTACCTTTCGATAGCGGGTGACAATGAGCAGTTCTTC
.,15,TRBV7-6,TRBJ2-5,.,CASSLAMREQETQYF,TGTGCCAGCAGCTTAGCGATGAGGGAACAAGAGACCCAGTACTTC
.,16,TRBV27,TRBJ2-1,.,CASSLRGVQGGNEQFF,TGTGCCAGCAGTCTCCGGGGAGTACAAGGTGGCAATGAGCAGTTCTTC
.,17,TRBV4-1,TRBJ1-5,.,CASSQDLSRGWYQPQHF,TGCGCCAGCAGCCAAGATTTATCCAGGGGTTGGTATCAGCCCCAGCATTTT
TRBD2,14,TRBV4-3,TRBJ2-7,few,CASSRETSYYEQYF,TGCGCCAGCAGCCGAGAGACTAGCTACTACGAGCAGTACTTC
TRBD2,17,TRBV7-9,TRBJ2-1,.,CASSFEGGKSSYNEQFF,TGTGCCAGCAGCTTCGAGGGAGGGAAAAGCTCCTACAATGAGCAGTTCTTC
.,15,TRBV4-3,TRBJ2-3,.,CASSQTDSSTDTQYF,TGCGCCAGCAGCCAAACTGACAGCAGCACAGATACGCAGTATTTT
TRBD1,14,TRBV4-1,TRBJ2-5,.,CASSQGRGLETQYF,TGCGCCAGCAGCCAAGGCAGGGGGCTGGAGACCCAGTACTTC
.,14,TRBV6-1,TRBJ2-7,.,CASSVDTHSYEQYF,TGTGCCAGCAGTGTTGACACCCATTCCTACGAGCAGTACTTC
.,12,TRBV9,TRBJ2-1,.,CASSVDSDEQFF,TGTGCCAGCAGCGTAGATAGCGATGAGCAGTTCTTC
TRBD2,17,TRBV9,TRBJ2-7,.,CASSLRPATSGISEQYF,TGTGCCAGCAGCTTAAGGCCCGCGACTAGCGGGATATCGGAGCAGTACTTC
TRBD1,13,TRBV19,TRBJ2-5,.,CASKQGVGETQYF,TGTGCCAGTAAACAGGGGGTGGGAGAGACCCAGTACTTC
.,16,TRBV19,TRBJ2-1,.,CASSPGKRERNNEQFF,TGTGCCAGTAGTCCCGGGAAGAGGGAAAGGAACAATGAGCAGTTCTTC
.,12,TRBV6-4,TRBJ1-4,.,CASSDIGGKLFF,TGTGCCAGCAGTGACATCGGAGGGAAACTGTTTTTT
.,14,TRBV2,TRBJ1-1,.,CASSELSAREEAFF,TGTGCCAGCAGTGAGTTATCGGCACGGGAAGAAGCTTTCTTT
.,17,TRBV7-2,TRBJ1-1,.,CASSLGSRGQTNTEAFF,TGTGCCAGCAGCTTAGGGTCCCGCGGACAGACGAACACTGAAGCTTTCTTT
TRBD1,17,TRBV7-2,TRBJ2-7,.,CASSLAEEADRGYEQYF,TGTGCCAGCAGCTTAGCGGAGGAGGCGGACAGGGGCTACGAGCAGTACTTC
TRBD2,15,TRBV4-1,TRBJ2-2,.,CASRPGGRDTGELFF,TGCGCCAGCCGGCCCGGAGGGAGGGACACCGGGGAGCTGTTTTTT
.,16,TRBV4-1,TRBJ1-2,.,CASSQGWTDMNYGYTF,TGCGCCAGCAGCCAAGGGTGGACAGACATGAACTATGGCTACACCTTC
TRBD2,19,TRBV4-1,TRBJ2-7,.,CASSQGVGGTSAHEGQQYF,TGCGCCAGCAGCCAAGGGGTAGGAGGAACTAGCGCACATGAAGGACAGCAGTACTTC
.,13,TRBV6-4,TRBJ1-5,.,CASSDGGDQPQHF,TGTGCCAGCAGTGACGGAGGTGATCAGCCCCAGCATTTT
TRBD2,16,TRBV5-1,TRBJ2-3,.,CASSSRLAGDLDTQYF,TGCGCCAGCAGCTCTCGACTAGCGGGAGATTTAGATACGCAGTATTTT
.,17,TRBV15,TRBJ2-7,.,CATSRRLGDEGSNEQYF,TGTGCCACCAGCAGGAGACTAGGGGACGAGGGTAGCAACGAGCAGTACTTC
TRBD1,11,TRBV11-3,TRBJ1-4,.,CAKRQGEKLFF,TGTGCCAAAAGACAGGGTGAAAAACTGTTTTTT
TRBD2,18,TRBV4-3,TRBJ2-3,.,CASSQETGREGVTDTQYF,TGCGCCAGCAGCCAAGAAACAGGGCGGGAGGGGGTTACAGATACGCAGTATTTT